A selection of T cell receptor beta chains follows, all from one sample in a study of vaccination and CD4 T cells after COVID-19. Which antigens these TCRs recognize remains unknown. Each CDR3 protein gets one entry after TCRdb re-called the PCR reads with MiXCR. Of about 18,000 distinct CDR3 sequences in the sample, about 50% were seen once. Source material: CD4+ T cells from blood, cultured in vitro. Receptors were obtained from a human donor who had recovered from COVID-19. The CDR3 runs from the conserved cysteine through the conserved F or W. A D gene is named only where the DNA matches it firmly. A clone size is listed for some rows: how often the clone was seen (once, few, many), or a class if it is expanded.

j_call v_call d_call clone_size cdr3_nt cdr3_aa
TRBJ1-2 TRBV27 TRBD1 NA TGTGCCAGCAGCATTGGACAGGGCATCTATGGCTACACCTTC CASSIGQGIYGYTF
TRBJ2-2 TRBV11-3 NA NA TGTGCCAGCAGCTTAAGTTATTGGACAGAAAAGCCCGGGGAGCTGTTTTTT CASSLSYWTEKPGELFF
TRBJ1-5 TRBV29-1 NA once TGCAGCGTCGGTTCATCGAATCAGCCCCAGCATTTT CSVGSSNQPQHF
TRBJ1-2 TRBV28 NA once TGTGCCAGCAGTTTAGTAGGTCATCGGGACACAGCTAACTATGGCTACACCTTC CASSLVGHRDTANYGYTF
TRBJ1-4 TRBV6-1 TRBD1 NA TGTGCCAGCAGATTGGGACAGTTTAATGAAAAACTGTTTTTT CASRLGQFNEKLFF
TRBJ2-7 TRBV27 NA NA TGTGCCAGCAGTTTCGACAACTCCTACGAGCAGTACTTC CASSFDNSYEQYF
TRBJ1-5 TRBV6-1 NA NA TGTGCCAGCAGTGAAACTGGGAACAATCAGCCCCAGCATTTT CASSETGNNQPQHF
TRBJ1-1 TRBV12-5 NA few TGTGCTAGTGCCCCCATGGGAGTGAACACTGAAGCTTTCTTT CASAPMGVNTEAFF
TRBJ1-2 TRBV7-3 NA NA TGTGCCAGCAGCTGGGCCGGGACGGACTATGGCTACACCTTC CASSWAGTDYGYTF
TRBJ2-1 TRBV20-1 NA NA TGCAGTGCTAGAACTCTGACTGGGAGCTCCTACAATGAGCAGTTCTTC CSARTLTGSSYNEQFF
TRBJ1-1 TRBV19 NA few TGTGCCAGTAGTATAGGGGCTCCAGGGTTGATGGCTGAAGCTTTCTTT CASSIGAPGLMAEAFF
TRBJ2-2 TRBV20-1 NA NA TGCAGTGCTAGAGTAACCGCGAACACCGGGGAGCTGTTTTTT CSARVTANTGELFF
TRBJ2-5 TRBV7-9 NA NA TGTGCCAGCAGCTTAGGACGTACCTCGGGGGAGACCCAGTACTTC CASSLGRTSGETQYF
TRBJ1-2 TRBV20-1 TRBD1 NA TGCAGTGCTAGAGAGGACAGGGTTTTCTATGGCTACACCTTC CSAREDRVFYGYTF
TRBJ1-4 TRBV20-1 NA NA TGCAGTGCTAGAGCCCCGGACGGCACAACTAATGAAAAACTGTTTTTT CSARAPDGTTNEKLFF
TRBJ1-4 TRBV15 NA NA TGTGCCACCAGCAGAGGGGTCGGGAATGAAAAACTGTTTTTT CATSRGVGNEKLFF
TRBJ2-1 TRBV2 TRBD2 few TGTGCCGGGGTTCCCGGGACTAGCAATCAAAATGAGCAGTTCTTC CAGVPGTSNQNEQFF
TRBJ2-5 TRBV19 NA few TGTGCCAGTAGCGTTACTAGAGGAGGAGAGACCCAGTACTTC CASSVTRGGETQYF
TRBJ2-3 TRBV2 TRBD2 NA TGTGCCAGCAGTCGACTAGCGGCAGATACGCAGTATTTT CASSRLAADTQYF
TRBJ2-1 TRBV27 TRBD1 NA TGTGCCAGCAGTCGCCCCCCGGGACAGGGATCTAATGAGCAGTTCTTC CASSRPPGQGSNEQFF
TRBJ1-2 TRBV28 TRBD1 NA TGTGCCACCCGAGACAGGGGAGGCTACACCTTC CATRDRGGYTF
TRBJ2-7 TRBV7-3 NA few TGTGCCAGCAGCTTAGGCCCCCCGGGGAGCTCCTACGAGCAGTACTTC CASSLGPPGSSYEQYF
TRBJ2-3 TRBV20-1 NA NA TGCAGTGCTAGAGAGACGACAGATACGCAGTATTTT CSARETTDTQYF
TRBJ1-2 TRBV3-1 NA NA TGTGCCAGCAGCCAGCATGTTCAGGGTGGCTACACCTTC CASSQHVQGGYTF
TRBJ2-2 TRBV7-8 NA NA TGTGCCAGCAGCTTAGGGACGGGAAACACCGGGGAGCTGTTTTTT CASSLGTGNTGELFF
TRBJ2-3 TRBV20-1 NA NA TGCAGTGCTAATATCAGGTCAGATACGCAGTATTTT CSANIRSDTQYF
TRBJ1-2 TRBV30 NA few TGTGCCTGGAGGGGGCGTAACTATGGCTACACCTTC CAWRGRNYGYTF
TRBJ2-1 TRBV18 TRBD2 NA TGTGCCAGCTCACCACTAGCGGGAGACCACAATGAGCAGTTCTTC CASSPLAGDHNEQFF
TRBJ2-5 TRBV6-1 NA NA TGTGCCAGCAGTGTACTATATGGGGAGACCCAGTACTTC CASSVLYGETQYF
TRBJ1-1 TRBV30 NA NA TGTGCCTGGAGTGTACAAGGGGTGGGGACTGAAGCTTTCTTT CAWSVQGVGTEAFF
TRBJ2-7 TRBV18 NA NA TGTGCCAGCTCACCGGGACCGCTAAGCTCCTACGAGCAGTACTTC CASSPGPLSSYEQYF
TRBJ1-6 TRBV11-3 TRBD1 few TGTGCCAGCAGCGCCCGGGACAGGGGTTCACCCCTCCACTTT CASSARDRGSPLHF
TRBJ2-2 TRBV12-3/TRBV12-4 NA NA TGTGCCAGCAGTTCATACACACAGGGACCCGGGGAGCTGTTTTTT CASSSYTQGPGELFF
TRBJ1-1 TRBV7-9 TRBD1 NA TGTGCCAGCAGCACTACAGGGGGCACTGAAGCTTTCTTT CASSTTGGTEAFF
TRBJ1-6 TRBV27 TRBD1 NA TGTGCCAGCAGTTTAGGGACAGCGAGCTCCTATAATTCACCCCTCCACTTT CASSLGTASSYNSPLHF
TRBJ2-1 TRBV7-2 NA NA TGTGCCAGCGGCAACAGCGGAGGCTACAATGAGCAGTTCTTC CASGNSGGYNEQFF
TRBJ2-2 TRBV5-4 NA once TGTGCCAGCAGCTTGGCCTCTAGAACCGGGGAGCTGTTTTTT CASSLASRTGELFF
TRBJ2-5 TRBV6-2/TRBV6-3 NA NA TGTGCCAGCAGTTACAACTGGTGGGGGGAGAGGGAGACCCAGTACTTC CASSYNWWGERETQYF
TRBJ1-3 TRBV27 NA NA TGTGCCAGCAGCAGTATGAGGGACGGAAACACCATATATTTT CASSSMRDGNTIYF
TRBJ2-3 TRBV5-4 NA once TGTGCCAGCAGCTTACGAGGTTCCACAGATACGCAGTATTTT CASSLRGSTDTQYF
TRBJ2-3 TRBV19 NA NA TGTGCCAGTAGTTCAGGACAGAGCACAGATACGCAGTATTTT CASSSGQSTDTQYF
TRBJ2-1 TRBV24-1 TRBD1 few TGTGCCACCAGCTTCACGGGACAGGGGGCCGGGAATGAGCAGTTCTTC CATSFTGQGAGNEQFF
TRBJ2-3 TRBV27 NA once TGTGCCAGCAGTTTGCCCGGAATGAGCACAGATACGCAGTATTTT CASSLPGMSTDTQYF
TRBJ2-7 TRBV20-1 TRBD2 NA TGCAGTGCTTCCGCTCCCCCGGGACTAGCGGGGGGAAGCTCCTACGAGCAGTACTTC CSASAPPGLAGGSSYEQYF
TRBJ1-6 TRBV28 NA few TGTGCCAGCAGTTTCACAGGTGATTCTTCACCCCTCCACTTT CASSFTGDSSPLHF
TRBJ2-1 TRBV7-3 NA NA TGTGCCAGCAGCCAGGGAGACAACTCCTACAATGAGCAGTTCTTC CASSQGDNSYNEQFF
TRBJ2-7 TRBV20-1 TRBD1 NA TGCAGCCCGCGGACAGGGGGATCCTACGAGCAGTACTTC CSPRTGGSYEQYF
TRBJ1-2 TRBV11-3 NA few TGTGCCAGCAGCCAAGGCCGGGGCAACTATGGCTACACCTTC CASSQGRGNYGYTF
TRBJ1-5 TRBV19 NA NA TGTGCCAGTAGTATAGCTGGGGGCGGGCCCCAGCATTTT CASSIAGGGPQHF
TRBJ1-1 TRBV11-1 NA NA TGTGCCAGCAGCCCTAGGTCCAGGGATCGGGGTGAAGCTTTCTTT CASSPRSRDRGEAFF
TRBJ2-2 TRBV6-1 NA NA TGTGCCAGCACCGGACAGTTGCTGACCGGGGAGCTGTTTTTT CASTGQLLTGELFF
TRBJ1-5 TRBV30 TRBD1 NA TGTGCCTGGAGCAGGGGGATCGATCAGCCCCAGCATTTT CAWSRGIDQPQHF
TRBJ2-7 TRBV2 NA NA TGTGCCAGCAGTGGATCCGAGGGCGATATCGAGCAGTACTTC CASSGSEGDIEQYF
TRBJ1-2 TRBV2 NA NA TGTGCCAGCAAAAGGGTAAACTATGGCTACACCTTC CASKRVNYGYTF
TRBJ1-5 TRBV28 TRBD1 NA TGTGCCAGCAGTTGGACAGGGAGTCAGCCCCAGCATTTT CASSWTGSQPQHF